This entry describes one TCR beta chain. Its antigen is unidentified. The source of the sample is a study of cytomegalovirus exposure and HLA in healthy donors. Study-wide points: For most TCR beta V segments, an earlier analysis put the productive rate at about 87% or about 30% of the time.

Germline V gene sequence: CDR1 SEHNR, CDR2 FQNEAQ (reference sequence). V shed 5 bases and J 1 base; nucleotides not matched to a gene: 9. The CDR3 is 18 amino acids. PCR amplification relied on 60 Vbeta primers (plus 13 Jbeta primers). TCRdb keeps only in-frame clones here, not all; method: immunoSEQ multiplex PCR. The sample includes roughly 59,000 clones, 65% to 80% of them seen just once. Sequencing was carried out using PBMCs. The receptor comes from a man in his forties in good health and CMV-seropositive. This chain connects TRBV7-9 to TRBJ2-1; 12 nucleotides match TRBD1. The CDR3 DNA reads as TGTGCCAGCAGCCCAACCGGGACAGGGGGCTGGTCCTACAATGAGCAGTTCTTC. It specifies CASSPTGTGGWSYNEQFF.